This T cell receptor (beta chain) was sequenced in a study of identical twins. Concerning this clonotype itself: Antigen specificity is unknown.

TCRdb redid the calling of the 5' RACE reads with MiXCR, one entry per CDR3 protein. Among around 1.7 million distinct CDR3 sequences listed, around a third were seen once. Study observations and caveats: In beta out-of-frame sequences, the excess sharing between twins was weaker. Cord blood beta clonotypes present at high abundance carried fewer insertions; no such pattern appeared in memory repertoires. Low generation probability was overrepresented in out-of-frame alpha sequences shared by twins.

The V end was cut by 0 bases, the J end by 10 bases, with 17 bases between. The CDR3 is 15 residues long. CDR1 and CDR2 from the germline V gene are SGHRS and YFSETQ. The sample comprised cord blood. The clonotype comes from a newborn girl in good health. The genes are TRBV5-1 and TRBJ2-1; perhaps TRBD1 as D (6 bases). The CDR3 bases are TGCGCCAGCAGCTTGGGGACAGTATACTCCTACGAGCAGTTCTTC. Translating it yields CASSLGTVYSYEQFF.